The clone carrying this TCR beta chain was counted at least ten times. The sample comes from a study of blood T cells in healthy people across ages. The length of the CDR3 is 17 residues. Looked up from germline, CDR1 is SGHNT and CDR2 is YYREEE (reference sequence). V was pared by 0 bases and J by 4 bases, with 5 bases of the junction left unmatched. Combining a sample-barcoded 5' primer with a J-beta primer mix, a second PCR ran for roughly 7 to 12 cycles. In TCRdb, the 5' RACE reads were re-called with MiXCR into one record per CDR3 protein. The repertoire consists of about 650,000 distinct CDR3 sequences, with approximately 30% occurring once and the leading ten covering roughly 14%.

The rearrangement links TRBV5-4 to TRBJ2-3; 13 bases map to TRBD2. The sequenced sample consisted of blood. This clonotype was sampled from a woman aged 80 or over in good health. DNA of the CDR3: TGTGCCAGCAGCTTGGGAGGGACTAGCGGGGCCTCAGATACGCAGTATTTT. It translates to CASSLGGTSGASDTQYF. Looking up the rest from reference TRBV5-4 and TRBJ2-3 gives the full variable domain: ETGVTQSPTHLIKTRGQQVTLRCSSQSGHNTVSWYQQALGQGPQFIFQYYREEENGRGNFPPRFSGLQFPNYSSELNVNALELDDSALYLCASSLGGTSGASDTQYFGPGTRLTVL.